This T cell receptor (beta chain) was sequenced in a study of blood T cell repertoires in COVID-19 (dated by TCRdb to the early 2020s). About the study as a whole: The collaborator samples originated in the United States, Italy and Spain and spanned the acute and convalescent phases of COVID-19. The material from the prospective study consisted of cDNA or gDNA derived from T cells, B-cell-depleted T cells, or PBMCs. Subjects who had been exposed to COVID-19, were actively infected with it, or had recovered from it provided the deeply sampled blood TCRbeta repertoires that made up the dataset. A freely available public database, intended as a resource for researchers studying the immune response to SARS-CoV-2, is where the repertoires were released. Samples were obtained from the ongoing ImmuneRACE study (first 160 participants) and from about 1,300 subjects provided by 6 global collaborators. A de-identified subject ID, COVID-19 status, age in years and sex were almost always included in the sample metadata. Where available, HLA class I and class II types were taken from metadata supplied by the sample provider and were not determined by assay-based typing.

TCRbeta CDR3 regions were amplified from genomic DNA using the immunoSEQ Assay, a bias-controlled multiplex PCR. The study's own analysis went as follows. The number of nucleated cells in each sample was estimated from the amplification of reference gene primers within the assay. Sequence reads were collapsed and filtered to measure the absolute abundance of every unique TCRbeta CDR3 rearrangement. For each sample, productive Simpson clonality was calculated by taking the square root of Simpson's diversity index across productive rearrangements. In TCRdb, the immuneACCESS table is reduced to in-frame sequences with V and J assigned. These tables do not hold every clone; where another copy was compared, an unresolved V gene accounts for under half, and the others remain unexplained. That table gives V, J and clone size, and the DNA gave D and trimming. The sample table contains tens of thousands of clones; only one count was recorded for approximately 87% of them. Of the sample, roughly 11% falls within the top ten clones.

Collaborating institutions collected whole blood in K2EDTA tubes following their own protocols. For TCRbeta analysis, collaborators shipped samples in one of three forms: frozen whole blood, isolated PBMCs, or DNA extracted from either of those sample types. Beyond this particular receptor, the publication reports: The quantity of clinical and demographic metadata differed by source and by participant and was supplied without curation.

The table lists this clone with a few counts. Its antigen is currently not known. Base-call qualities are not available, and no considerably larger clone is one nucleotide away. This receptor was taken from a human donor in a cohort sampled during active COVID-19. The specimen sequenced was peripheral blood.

This receptor carries the CDR3 CASSFEMAVGTQYF. The nucleotides read TGTGCCAGCAGCTTCGAAATGGCTGTTGGTACGCAGTATTTT. The rearranged chain carries TRBV7-9 and TRBJ2-3, with the D gene not confidently named. Cut back by 3 bases and 8 bases, the V and J ends lie 15 bases apart. Including cysteine and phenylalanine, the CDR3 has 14 amino acids. The CDR3 DNA has 42 bases and is translated from base 1. The germline V gene (reference sequence) supplies CDR1 SEHNR and CDR2 FQNEAQ. The full variable domain, with segments outside the CDR3 supplied by the reference TRBV7-9 and TRBJ2-3 proteins, appears as DTGVSQNPRHKITKRGQNVTFRCDPISEHNRLYWYRQTLGQGPEFLTYFQNEAQLEKSRLLSDRFSAERPKGSFSTLEIQRTEQGDSAMYLCASSFEMAVGTQYFGPGTRLTVL.